The next 23 T cell receptor beta chains were all read from a single sample in a study of cytomegalovirus exposure and HLA in healthy donors. 60 Vbeta and 13 Jbeta primers were used in PCR. Profiled with immunoSEQ multiplex PCR; TCRdb holds only in-frame clones, not every one. This table has 140,000 to 150,000 clones, approximately 80% appearing once. Source material: PBMCs. The receptors come from a male donor in good health and CMV-seronegative.

The chain couples TRBV11-2 to TRBJ1-1, with TRBD1 matching 9 bases. The trim removed 1 base at V and 5 bases at J, leaving 8 bases unmatched. This CDR3 has 16 amino acids. Germline V gives CDR1 SGHAT, CDR2 FQNNGV. The CDR3, as DNA: TGTGCCAGCAGCTTAGCACCACAGGGGGCGCGAACTGAAGCTTTCTTT. It translates to CASSLAPQGARTEAFF.

This sequence joins TRBV11-2 and TRBJ1-2; D remains ambiguous. The length of the CDR3 is 15 residues. Trimming stripped 6 bases from V and 3 bases from J, with 17 bases between. Germline lookup yields CDR1 SGHAT and CDR2 FQNNGV. The CDR3 nucleotides read TGTGCCAGCAGTGGGGTGAGAGGGCGCGACTATGGCTACACCTTC. Its translation is CASSGVRGRDYGYTF.

The genes are TRBV6-1 and TRBJ1-3, with D possibly being TRBD1 (5 bases). CDR3 length: 15 residues. V lost 1 base and J 2 bases, leaving 9 bases between the germline ends. The germline V gene has CDR1 MNHNS and CDR2 SASEGT. This chain's CDR3 is CASSEVWGAGNTIYF. In nucleotides, the CDR3 is TGTGCCAGCAGTGAAGTTTGGGGGGCTGGAAACACCATATATTTT.

This clone came up a few times. The gene calls are TRBV4-1 and TRBJ2-5; the D gene is possibly TRBD2 (5 bases). CDR1 and CDR2 (germline): MGHRA, YSYEKL. This CDR3 region has 15 residues. Trimming took off 6 bases at V and 5 bases at J, with 19 bases between the two ends. The CDR3 reads CASSPTKTRAETQYF. Here the CDR3 DNA reads TGCGCCAGCAGTCCCACCAAAACTAGGGCTGAGACCCAGTACTTC.

The chain joins TRBV28 to TRBJ2-7; 14 bases map to TRBD2. With V trimmed by 6 bases and J by 4 bases, 14 bases remained unmatched. Germline CDR1 and CDR2: MDHEN and SYDVKM. CDR3 length equals 18 residues. The CDR3 region is CASSPGLAGGSVVYEQYF. Here the CDR3 DNA reads TGTGCCAGCAGCCCTGGACTAGCGGGAGGCTCGGTGGTATACGAGCAGTACTTC.

This clone has only a few counts. The chain uses TRBV30 and TRBJ2-2; TRBD1 matches 10 bases. The V and J ends lost 7 bases and 5 bases, in that order; junction bases with no gene match: 7. There are 14 residues in the CDR3. CDR1 and CDR2 (germline): GTSNPN, SVGIG (reference sequence). The CDR3 sequence: CAFPGQGNTGELFF. As DNA, the CDR3 is TGTGCCTTTCCGGGACAGGGGAATACCGGGGAGCTGTTTTTT.

In this sample, this clone turned up once. The rearrangement joins TRBV19 to TRBJ2-3, with D perhaps matching TRBD2 (6 bases). V was shortened by 4 bases and J by 7 bases, with 21 bases between the two germline ends. This CDR3 spans 16 amino acids. Germline CDR1 is LNHDA and CDR2 is SQIVND (reference sequence). CDR3 protein: CASSTPAGRNWNTQYF. CDR3 nucleotides: TGTGCCAGTAGTACACCTGCGGGGCGGAATTGGAATACGCAGTATTTT.

The rearrangement links TRBV30 to TRBJ1-6; 8 bases agree with TRBD1. The CDR3 runs 15 residues. CDR1 is GTSNPN, CDR2 SVGIG, per germline (reference sequence). With V trimmed by 3 bases and J by 7 bases, 8 bases remained unmatched. This chain's CDR3 is CAWRSLDRDNSPLHF. DNA of the CDR3: TGTGCCTGGAGGTCCTTGGACAGGGACAATTCACCCCTCCACTTT.

J is TRBJ1-2 and V is TRBV19; 9 bases match TRBD1. With 5 bases clipped from V and 3 bases from J, the junction kept 10 bases outside the gene matches. Germline V CDR1 and CDR2: LNHDA, SQIVND (reference sequence). The CDR3 loop spans 16 amino acids. CDR3 nucleotide sequence: TGTGCCAGTAGTGTCCCCAGGGACAGGGTGCACTATGGCTACACCTTC. As protein: CASSVPRDRVHYGYTF.

The chain joins TRBV7-9 to TRBJ2-7, with 7 bases lining up with TRBD1. CDR3 size: 15 residues. In germline, CDR1 is SEHNR, CDR2 FQNEAQ (reference sequence). V lost 4 bases to trimming and J lost 0 bases; unmatched junction nucleotides: 6. The CDR3 protein is CASSSGQESSYEQYF. In DNA form, the CDR3 reads TGTGCCAGCAGCTCCGGACAGGAATCCTCCTACGAGCAGTACTTC. The full variable domain, with the rest looked up from reference TRBV7-9 and TRBJ2-7, is DTGVSQNPRHKITKRGQNVTFRCDPISEHNRLYWYRQTLGQGPEFLTYFQNEAQLEKSRLLSDRFSAERPKGSFSTLEIQRTEQGDSAMYLCASSSGQESSYEQYFGPGTRLTVT.

J is TRBJ1-4 and V is TRBV6-1, with D possibly being TRBD1 (5 bases). Germline CDR1 reads MNHNS; CDR2 reads SASEGT. V lost 7 bases and J lost 0, with 12 bases in between. This CDR3 is 15 amino acids long. Here the CDR3 DNA reads TGTGCCAGCACCCCTCAGGGCGCAACTAATGAAAAACTGTTTTTT. This sequence encodes CASTPQGATNEKLFF.

This clone was counted only a few times. The V and J genes are TRBV6-5 and TRBJ1-2; a possible D gene is TRBD1 (5 bases). Germline-derived CDR1 and CDR2 are MNHEY and SVGAGI. There are 14 residues in the CDR3. V dropped 5 bases and J dropped 4 bases, with 14 bases sitting between them. The CDR3 protein is CASSPVDRTYGYTF. CDR3 sequence (DNA): TGTGCCAGCAGTCCCGTCGACAGAACCTATGGCTACACCTTC.

This clone was observed a handful of times. This sequence joins TRBV29-1 and TRBJ1-5; TRBD1 matches 8 bases. In germline, CDR1 is SQVTM, CDR2 ANQGSEA. J lost 5 bases, V lost 8 bases, and 8 bases had no gene match. The CDR3 has 13 residues. The CDR3 coding sequence is TGCAGCTATGGACAGGGCCTCGATCAGCCCCAGCATTTT. Residues: CSYGQGLDQPQHF.

The chain carries TRBV30 and TRBJ2-7; TRBD2 might be the D (6 bases). The CDR3 is 13 residues long. The V and J ends lost 8 bases and 2 bases respectively, with 16 bases between them. CDR1 is GTSNPN, CDR2 SVGIG, per germline (reference sequence). For the CDR3, the DNA is TGTGCCCTTGTGGTAGCGGATACCTACGAGCAGTACTTC. Its translation is CALVVADTYEQYF.

The V and J genes are TRBV7-9 and TRBJ1-3; no clear D gene. The CDR3 has 13 residues. Germline CDR1 and CDR2: SEHNR and FQNEAQ (reference sequence). Trimming stripped 0 bases from V and 4 bases from J, with 4 bases between. CDR3 nucleotides: TGTGCCAGCAGCTTAGCATTAGGAAACACCATATATTTT. It codes for CASSLALGNTIYF.

Worth noting for this clone: One junction end does not reproduce the germline sequence, and a read error may be involved. The chain links TRBV7-3 to TRBJ2-4, with 8 nucleotides matching TRBD1. Germline loops: CDR1 SGHTA, CDR2 FQGTGA. CDR3 length: 14 residues. The CDR3 DNA reads as TGTGCCAGCAGCTTAAGGGCAGGGGGCAACAGTCAGTACTTC. It specifies CASSLRAGGNSQYF.

This rearrangement joins TRBV6-5 to TRBJ1-2, with D perhaps TRBD1 (5 bases). The V end lost 5 bases, the J end lost 6 bases, and 16 bases lay between the germline ends. The CDR3 extends over 14 amino acids. Germline values: CDR1 MNHEY, CDR2 SVGAGI. CDR3 bases: TGTGCCAGCAGTGGCCGCCGGGGGAAGGATGGCTACACCTTC. Translation gives CASSGRRGKDGYTF.

This chain links TRBV5-5 with TRBJ1-1; 9 bases agree with TRBD1. Germline V gives CDR1 SGHKS, CDR2 YYEKEE (reference sequence). The V and J ends lost 0 bases and 5 bases, in that order; junction bases with no gene match: 5. The CDR3 sequence is 15 residues long. CDR3 in DNA: TGTGCCAGCAGCTTGGCGACAGGGGGGAGGACTGAAGCTTTCTTT. Translation gives CASSLATGGRTEAFF.

This clone was seen once. The chain carries TRBV11-3 and TRBJ2-5; 11 bases match TRBD1. Losses at the gene ends were 3 bases for V and 11 bases for J; bases not matched to a gene: 20. There are 18 residues in the CDR3. CDR1 is SGHNT and CDR2 is YENEEA in the germline V gene. CDR3 nucleotides: TGTGCCAGCAGCTTTTGGATCCGTCCAAAGGGACAGGGGGTGGAGCAGTACTTC. Encoded protein: CASSFWIRPKGQGVEQYF.

The V gene is TRBV29-1, the J gene TRBJ1-2, with 8 bases lining up with TRBD1. Germline CDR1 is SQVTM and CDR2 is ANQGSEA. Losses at the gene ends were 6 bases for V and 8 bases for J; bases not matched to a gene: 5. The CDR3 consists of 11 residues. The CDR3 loop is CSVRGLDGYTF. The CDR3, as DNA: TGCAGCGTCAGGGGGCTGGACGGCTACACCTTC.

The chain couples TRBV28 to TRBJ1-1; TRBD1 might be the D (5 bases). Germline loops: CDR1 MDHEN, CDR2 SYDVKM. V was cut by 3 bases and J by 8 bases, with 13 bases left in between. The CDR3 has 13 residues. CDR3 bases: TGTGCCAGCAGTTTCACGACAGCACCCGAAGCTTTCTTT. It translates to CASSFTTAPEAFF.

The chain uses TRBV5-6 and TRBJ2-5; 15 nucleotides line up with TRBD2. Per germline, CDR1 SGHDT and CDR2 YYEEEE. The CDR3 loop spans 16 amino acids. Germline trimming cut 4 bases from V and 2 bases from J; bases unmatched to any gene: 3. CDR3 protein: CASSVGLAGGQETQYF. In DNA, the CDR3 is TGTGCCAGCAGCGTAGGACTAGCGGGGGGGCAAGAGACCCAGTACTTC.

The chain links TRBV10-2 to TRBJ2-1; a possible D gene is TRBD1 (5 bases). The CDR3 has 13 amino acids. Germline CDR1 is WSHSY and CDR2 is SAAADI. V dropped 4 bases and J dropped 3 bases, with 7 bases sitting between them. Here the CDR3 DNA reads TGCGCCAGCAGTGCAGGGTTCTACAATGAGCAGTTCTTC. It yields the protein CASSAGFYNEQFF.